The clone carrying this TCR beta chain showed up just a few times. The antigen is unknown. Library preparation (for TCRbeta) was performed with unique molecular identifiers. TCRdb processed the PCR reads anew with MiXCR; each CDR3 protein has one entry. Here the sample spans under 750,000 distinct CDR3 sequences, roughly 23% being singletons. The sample originates from a study of T-cell reconstitution after alpha-beta-depleted transplantation in children. Findings and caveats of the study: About two months after transplant, alpha-beta T cells reportedly came from several hundred expanded graft clones. T-cell numbers and diversity one year post-transplant derived largely from freshly generated T cells.

Germline lookup yields CDR1 SGHRS and CDR2 YFSETQ. Trimming left V 0 bases short and J 4 bases short, with 8 bases between. The CDR3 loop spans 15 amino acids. V gene TRBV5-1 combines with J gene TRBJ2-6, with unresolved D. The source of this sequence is a boy in the first two years of life who had a stem cell transplant for acute myeloid leukemia, so the T cells may come from the graft donor. The starting material was PBMCs, mostly from graft donor cells, obtained 360 days after TCRalphabeta/CD19-depleted stem cell transplant. The CDR3 DNA sequence: TGCGCCAGCAGCTTGGAGGGTCCCGGGGCCAACGTCCTGACTTTC. It is translated as CASSLEGPGANVLTF.